Detailed here is one TCR beta chain. These data belong to a study of T cell responses to AZD1222 COVID-19 vaccine. Profiled with immunoSEQ multiplex PCR; TCRdb holds only in-frame clones, not every one. The sample contains 100,000 to 150,000 clones, roughly 91% of which appear only once. V gave up 7 bases and J gave up 4 bases; unmatched junction bases: 19. Germline CDR1 LNHDA, CDR2 SQIVND (reference sequence). The CDR3 is made up of 17 amino acids. This clonotype originated in an adult who received the AZD1222 COVID-19 vaccine. V usage is TRBV19 and J usage is TRBJ2-7, with 7 bases that match TRBD2. The sequenced sample was peripheral blood, obtained 28 days after the second AZD1222 dose. The CDR3 DNA is TGTGCCAGTACCCCCAGAGGCAATCTAGGCGGGAGATACGAGCAGTACTTC. It specifies CASTPRGNLGGRYEQYF.